The 31 T cell receptor beta chains presented below share a single source sample, sequenced in a study of CD8+ T cells in alopecia areata. Stated treatment: oral pan-JAK inhibitor, 5-10 mg twice daily. As the sequencing template, cDNA was produced by extracting RNA and reverse transcribing it. Some clones are missing from TCRdb's copy, which holds only in-frame ones; the method was immunoSEQ multiplex PCR. The repertoire holds 130,000 or so clones, 70% to 90% seen once, with around 13% in the top ten. The sequences come from CD8+ T cells sorted from blood, collected at week 4, from a patient treated with tofacitinib. The receptors come from a human donor with alopecia areata.

V is TRBV7-8 and J is TRBJ1-1, with D tentatively TRBD1 (5 bases). Germline CDR1 SGHVS, CDR2 FQNEAQ. Trimming shortened V by 5 bases and J by 2 bases, and 12 bases separated the two germline ends. This CDR3 comprises 14 residues. The CDR3 spells CASSLTDRNTEAFF. In DNA form, the CDR3 reads TGTGCCAGCAGCCTCACCGACAGAAACACTGAAGCTTTCTTT.

This clone was recorded a few times. This chain's CDR3 is CASRGVGVNTEAFF. CDR3 nucleotides: TGTGCTAGCCGGGGGGTAGGGGTGAACACTGAAGCTTTCTTT. The chain carries TRBV7-7 and TRBJ1-1; a possible D gene is TRBD1 (5 bases). Germline loops: CDR1 SSHAT, CDR2 FNYEAQ (reference sequence). This CDR3 has 14 residues.

The chain carries TRBV15 and TRBJ2-4; D remains ambiguous. V lost 0 bases to trimming and J lost 6 bases, with 12 bases between them. Germline V gene lookup returns CDR1 LNHNV and CDR2 YYDKDF (reference sequence). The CDR3 contains 15 residues. DNA of the CDR3: TGTGCCACCAGCAGAGATGGCGGAAAAACAAACATTCAGTACTTC. Translating it yields CATSRDGGKTNIQYF.

The chain couples TRBV5-1 to TRBJ2-7; 10 nucleotides line up with TRBD1. The CDR3 runs 14 residues. The V gene end was trimmed by 0 bases and the J gene end by 5 bases; junction bases not matched to a gene: 2. CDR1 and CDR2 from the germline V gene are SGHRS and YFSETQ. CDR3 DNA: TGCGCCAGCAGCTTGGAGGGACAGGGGAACGAGCAGTACTTC. This encodes CASSLEGQGNEQYF.

The J gene is TRBJ2-3, the V gene TRBV5-1; D not resolved. Germline CDR1 reads SGHRS; CDR2 reads YFSETQ. CDR3 length: 16 amino acids. V gave up 1 base and J gave up 1 base, with 13 bases separating them. CDR3 in DNA: TGCGCCAGCAGCTTGCTGAGCCCAGAGGGCACAGATACGCAGTATTTT. Translating gives CASSLLSPEGTDTQYF.

About this clone itself: Other DNA sequences in the same sample also yield this CDR3. The V call is TRBV29-1, the J call TRBJ2-7, with a possible D match to TRBD1 (6 bases). The germline gives CDR1 SQVTM, CDR2 ANQGSEA. V lost 6 bases to trimming and J lost 2 bases, with 14 bases between them. The CDR3 spans 13 residues. The CDR3 is CSVEKDRPYEQYF. CDR3 coding DNA: TGCAGCGTCGAAAAGGACAGACCCTACGAGCAGTACTTC.

V usage is TRBV29-1 and J usage is TRBJ2-4; D is uncertain. This CDR3 region has 14 residues. The ends were cut back, 5 bases at V and 5 bases at J, with 16 bases in the middle. Germline values: CDR1 SQVTM, CDR2 ANQGSEA. CDR3 DNA: TGCAGCGTTCTTGCGGTTTCGGCCGAAAACATTCAGTACTTC. Translated: CSVLAVSAENIQYF.

The CDR3 loop is CASSSKFRERYEQYF. The CDR3 DNA reads as TGTGCCAGCAGTTCAAAATTTAGGGAACGCTACGAGCAGTACTTC. This sequence joins TRBV27 and TRBJ2-7, with no clear D. The CDR3 spans 15 residues. CDR1 is MNHEY and CDR2 is SMNVEV in the germline V gene (reference sequence). The V gene lost 4 bases and the J gene lost 3 bases, with 16 bases spanning the gap.

The chain combines TRBV7-9 with TRBJ2-7; TRBD1 matches at 7 bases. The ends lost 5 bases at V and 4 bases at J; junction bases unmatched: 5. The CDR3 is 13 residues long. The germline CDR1 and CDR2 sequences are SEHNR and FQNEAQ (reference sequence). The CDR3 loop reads CASSVTGKYEQYF. CDR3 bases: TGTGCCAGCAGCGTGACAGGGAAATACGAGCAGTACTTC.

This clone was seen just once. The chain recombines TRBV2 with TRBJ2-3, with a tentative D call TRBD1 (5 bases). The CDR3 covers 15 residues. Germline CDR1 SNHLY, CDR2 FYNNEI. V was clipped by 7 bases and J by 1 base, with 15 bases between them. The CDR3 is CASTPPPQGTDTQYF. CDR3 nucleotides: TGTGCCAGCACCCCGCCTCCACAGGGCACAGATACGCAGTATTTT.

The chain has TRBV27 and TRBJ2-7, with 12 bases identical to TRBD2. Germline lookup yields CDR1 MNHEY and CDR2 SMNVEV (reference sequence). The CDR3 loop spans 13 amino acids. The CDR3 DNA reads TGTGCTACTGGACTAGCGGGACCCTACGAGCAGTACTTC. It is translated as CATGLAGPYEQYF.

The CDR3 spells CASSLAGGTDTQYF. In DNA form, the CDR3 reads TGTGCCAGCAGCTTGGCGGGCGGCACAGATACGCAGTATTTT. The V call is TRBV7-2, the J call TRBJ2-3, with D possibly TRBD2 on 5 matching bases. This CDR3 has 14 amino acids. Deletions cut 3 bases from V and 1 base from J, with 8 bases between. Per germline, CDR1 SGHTA and CDR2 FQGNSA.

In nucleotides, the CDR3 is TGTGCCAGCAGTTACTCTGAAGGATACAATGAGCAGTTCTTC. Translating it yields CASSYSEGYNEQFF. This chain joins TRBV6-5 and TRBJ2-1; no firm D call. V was pared by 0 bases and J by 4 bases, with 7 bases between. The CDR3 is 14 amino acids. CDR1 and CDR2 (germline): MNHEY, SVGAGI.

This clone has a single count. The V and J genes are TRBV27 and TRBJ2-3; perhaps TRBD2 as D (6 bases). Germline loops: CDR1 MNHEY, CDR2 SMNVEV (reference sequence). Trimming shortened V by 2 bases and J by 7 bases, and 13 bases separated the two germline ends. This CDR3 is built from 14 residues. In DNA form, the CDR3 reads TGTGCCAGCAGTTTAAGGAGGGGCTTGAATACGCAGTATTTT. Its translation: CASSLRRGLNTQYF.

The gene calls are TRBV5-4 and TRBJ2-7; D not resolved. Germline CDR1 reads SGHNT; CDR2 reads YYREEE (reference sequence). This CDR3 is 13 amino acids long. With 0 bases removed from V and 1 base from J, the gap between germline ends came to 5 bases. The CDR3 sequence: CASSLESSYEQYF. CDR3 DNA sequence: TGTGCCAGCAGCTTGGAGTCTTCCTACGAGCAGTACTTC.

The V and J genes are TRBV5-4 and TRBJ2-1; 8 bases agree with TRBD2. This CDR3 spans 12 amino acids. CDR1 is SGHNT, CDR2 YYREEE, per germline (reference sequence). V lost 2 bases, J lost 9 bases, and 1 base stayed unmatched. The CDR3 region is CASSLSGGEQFF. The CDR3 DNA reads as TGTGCCAGCAGCTTAAGCGGGGGTGAGCAGTTCTTC.

The chain links TRBV6-1 to TRBJ2-3; D is uncertain. V was clipped by 5 bases and J by 3 bases, with 15 bases between them. This CDR3 has 15 residues. In germline, CDR1 is MNHNS, CDR2 SASEGT. CDR3 nucleotide sequence: TGTGCCAGCAGTATTCCCGTTGGGTTTACAGATACGCAGTATTTT. Translation: CASSIPVGFTDTQYF.

The V gene is TRBV27, the J gene TRBJ2-3; the match to TRBD2 covers 9 bases. Germline V gene sequence: CDR1 MNHEY, CDR2 SMNVEV (reference sequence). After removal of 5 bases from V and 2 bases from J, the junction contained 11 bases not matched to a gene. The CDR3 spans 17 residues. CDR3 amino acids: CASSPAVAGENTDTQYF. DNA for the CDR3: TGTGCCAGCAGTCCCGCGGTAGCGGGGGAGAACACAGATACGCAGTATTTT.

The chain carries TRBV30 and TRBJ1-1; a possible D gene is TRBD1 (5 bases). There are 12 residues in the CDR3. V was pared by 5 bases and J by 0 bases, with 7 bases between. The germline V gene has CDR1 GTSNPN and CDR2 SVGIG (reference sequence). The CDR3 nucleotides are TGTGCCTGGGGGACTCTGAACACTGAAGCTTTCTTT. This sequence encodes CAWGTLNTEAFF.

This clone turned up a few times. J is TRBJ2-3 and V is TRBV5-4; no clear D. This CDR3 is 14 amino acids long. Trimming stripped 0 bases from V and 0 bases from J, with 5 bases between. Per germline, CDR1 SGHNT and CDR2 YYREEE (reference sequence). The CDR3 sequence: CASSLDSSTDTQYF. For the CDR3, the DNA is TGTGCCAGCAGCTTGGACAGTAGCACAGATACGCAGTATTTT.

The chain recombines TRBV27 with TRBJ2-5; D unclear. Looked up from germline, CDR1 is MNHEY and CDR2 is SMNVEV (reference sequence). The CDR3 covers 13 residues. V was cut by 6 bases and J by 5 bases, with 13 bases left in between. The CDR3, as DNA: TGTGCCAGCAGAGAAGCTGGTGGGGAGACCCAGTACTTC. Its protein product is CASREAGGETQYF.

This sequence joins TRBV12-5 and TRBJ2-5, with 10 positions matching TRBD1. The CDR3 consists of 14 residues. Germline CDR1 LGHNT, CDR2 FRNRAP. The ends lost 5 bases at V and 3 bases at J; junction bases unmatched: 3. CDR3 in amino acids: CASGPGTGEETQYF. CDR3 DNA sequence: TGTGCTAGTGGTCCCGGGACAGGGGAAGAGACCCAGTACTTC.

This clone was detected only once. The chain employs TRBV5-1 and TRBJ2-3; D is uncertain. Germline V CDR1 and CDR2: SGHRS, YFSETQ. This CDR3 spans 14 amino acids. Trimming pared 2 bases from V and 1 base from J, leaving 8 bases between. As DNA, the CDR3 is TGCGCCAGCAGCTTAATCCAGGGCACAGATACGCAGTATTTT. Translated: CASSLIQGTDTQYF.

The gene calls are TRBV29-1 and TRBJ2-1; 15 bases match TRBD2. The CDR3 is 13 amino acids. The V and J ends lost 2 bases and 14 bases, in that order; junction bases with no gene match: 4. Germline values: CDR1 SQVTM, CDR2 ANQGSEA. The CDR3 here is CSVERTSGRAEFF. The CDR3 DNA reads as TGCAGCGTTGAACGGACTAGCGGGAGGGCCGAGTTCTTC.

This clone has just a few counts. This rearrangement joins TRBV7-6 to TRBJ2-3; weak D call: TRBD2 (5 bases). The V end was cut by 2 bases, the J end by 1 base, with 13 bases between. The CDR3 has 16 residues. Germline lookup yields CDR1 SGHVS and CDR2 FNYEAQ. The CDR3 is CASSLSSSLGTDTQYF. Written as DNA, the CDR3 is TGTGCCAGCAGCTTATCATCTAGCCTCGGCACAGATACGCAGTATTTT.

This chain links TRBV9 with TRBJ2-1, with 13 bases identical to TRBD2. Germline V gene data show CDR1 as SGDLS and CDR2 as YYNGEE. The CDR3 is 15 amino acids. Trimming removed 2 bases from V and 10 bases from J; junction bases left unmatched: 6. The DNA of the CDR3 is TGTGCCAGCAGCGTGGGACTAGCGGGGAACCACGAGCAGTTCTTC. Translating gives CASSVGLAGNHEQFF.

The genes are TRBV27 and TRBJ2-5, with 7 bases fitting TRBD2. Germline V gives CDR1 MNHEY, CDR2 SMNVEV (reference sequence). J gave up 11 bases and V 6 bases, and 18 bases lay outside the gene matches. CDR3 length equals 15 residues. CDR3 bases: TGTGCCAGCAGAGATACCGGGTCCGGGGGGATGGAGCAGTACTTC. It specifies CASRDTGSGGMEQYF.

This chain joins TRBV11-2 and TRBJ2-7, with TRBD2 matching over 8 bases. The CDR3 runs to 17 residues. Germline V gives CDR1 SGHAT, CDR2 FQNNGV. The V segment lost 0 bases and the J segment 2 bases; nucleotides outside the gene matches: 9. This chain's CDR3 is CASSLDSLAGVAYEQYF. CDR3 bases: TGTGCCAGCAGCTTAGACAGCCTAGCGGGCGTGGCCTACGAGCAGTACTTC. Full variable domain (remainder filled in from reference TRBV11-2 and TRBJ2-7): EAGVAQSPRYKIIEKRQSVAFWCNPISGHATLYWYQQILGQGPKLLIQFQNNGVVDDSQLPKDRFSAERLKGVDSTLKIQPAKLEDSAVYLCASSLDSLAGVAYEQYFGPGTRLTVT.

This clone showed up just a few times. V gene TRBV4-1 combines with J gene TRBJ2-1; D remains unclear. Germline V gene sequence: CDR1 MGHRA, CDR2 YSYEKL. The CDR3 contains 16 residues. Trimming left V 0 bases short and J 0 bases short, with 9 bases between. For the CDR3, the DNA is TGCGCCAGCAGCCAAGATGGGCAGAGCTCCTACAATGAGCAGTTCTTC. Translation: CASSQDGQSSYNEQFF.

The chain combines TRBV11-2 with TRBJ1-2; possible D gene TRBD1, 5 bases. The CDR3 extends over 15 amino acids. V gave up 3 bases and J gave up 5 bases, with 16 bases separating them. Germline V CDR1 and CDR2: SGHAT, FQNNGV. In DNA form, the CDR3 reads TGTGCCAGCAGCTTTCACCCCCGGCCAGGGTATGGCTACACCTTC. Protein: CASSFHPRPGYGYTF.

This clone appeared a few times. With a far larger clone one base away, a read error is the likely cause. The V gene is TRBV23-1, the J gene TRBJ2-5; TRBD1 agrees at 10 bases. TRBV23-1 is noted as an ORF with a role that remains uncertain. V gave up 5 bases and J gave up 5 bases; unmatched junction bases: 8. This CDR3 has 15 amino acids. The CDR3 sequence is CASSSLTGGYETQYF. Here the CDR3 DNA reads TGCGCCAGCAGTTCCCTGACAGGGGGCTATGAGACCCAGTACTTC.